This T cell receptor beta chain comes out of a study of T cell responses to AZD1222 COVID-19 vaccine. Regarding the study as a whole: Seropositive status at baseline applied to only a handful of AZD1222 recipients. Variant regions that are unmutated are reportedly the target of nearly half of spike-specific TCRs.

Sequencing used immunoSEQ multiplex PCR; TCRdb keeps in-frame clones, though not all of them. The sample contains about 94,000 clones, roughly 90% of which appear only once. Notes on this clone: Antigen: not known.

Sequencing used peripheral blood, obtained 28 days after the second AZD1222 dose. The clonotype originates from an adult who received the AZD1222 COVID-19 vaccine.

CDR3 in DNA: TGTGCCACCAGTGATCCATCCAGCTCGTACCAAGAGACCCAGTACTTC. This sequence encodes CATSDPSSSYQETQYF. The chain is built from TRBV24-1 and TRBJ2-5; D is uncertain. Germline CDR1 and CDR2: KGHDR and SFDVKD. V was cut by 3 bases and J by 0 bases, with 13 bases left in between. The CDR3 covers 16 residues.